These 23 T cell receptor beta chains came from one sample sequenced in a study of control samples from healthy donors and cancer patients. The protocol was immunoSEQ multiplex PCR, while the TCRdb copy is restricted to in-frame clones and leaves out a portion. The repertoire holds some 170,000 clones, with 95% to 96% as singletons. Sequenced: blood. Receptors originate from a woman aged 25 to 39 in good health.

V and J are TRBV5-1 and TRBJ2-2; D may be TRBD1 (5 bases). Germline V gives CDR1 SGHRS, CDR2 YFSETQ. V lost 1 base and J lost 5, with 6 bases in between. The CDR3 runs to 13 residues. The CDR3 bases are TGCGCCAGCAGCTTGTCAGGGACCGGGGAGCTGTTTTTT. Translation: CASSLSGTGELFF. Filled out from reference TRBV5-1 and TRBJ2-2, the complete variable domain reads KAGVTQTPRYLIKTRGQQVTLSCSPISGHRSVSWYQQTPGQGLQFLFEYFSETQRNKGNFPGRFSGRQFSNSRSEMNVSTLELGDSALYLCASSLSGTGELFFGEGSRLTVL.

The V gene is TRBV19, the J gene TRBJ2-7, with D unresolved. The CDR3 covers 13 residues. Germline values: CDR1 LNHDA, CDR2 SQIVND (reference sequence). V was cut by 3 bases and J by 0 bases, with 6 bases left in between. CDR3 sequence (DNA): TGTGCCAGTAGTATTTCGAGCTCCTACGAGCAGTACTTC. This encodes CASSISSSYEQYF.

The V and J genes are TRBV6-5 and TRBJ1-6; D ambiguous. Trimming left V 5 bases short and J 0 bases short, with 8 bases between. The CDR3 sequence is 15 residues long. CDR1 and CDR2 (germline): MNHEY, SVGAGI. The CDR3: CASSRQSSYNSPLHF. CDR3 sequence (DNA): TGTGCCAGCAGTAGGCAGAGCTCCTATAATTCACCCCTCCACTTT.

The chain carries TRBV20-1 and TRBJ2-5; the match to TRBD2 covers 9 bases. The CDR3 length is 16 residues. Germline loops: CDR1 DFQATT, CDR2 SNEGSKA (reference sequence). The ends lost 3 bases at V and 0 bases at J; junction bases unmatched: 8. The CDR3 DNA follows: TGCAGTGCTAGTAGGTTGGCGGGAGGGTACCAAGAGACCCAGTACTTC. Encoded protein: CSASRLAGGYQETQYF.

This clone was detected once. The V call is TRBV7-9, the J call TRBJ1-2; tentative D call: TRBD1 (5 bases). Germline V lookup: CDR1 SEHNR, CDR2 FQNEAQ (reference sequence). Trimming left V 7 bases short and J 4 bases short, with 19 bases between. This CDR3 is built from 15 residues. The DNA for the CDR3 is TGTGCCAGCACCACCTCGGCAGGGTTCTTCTATGGCTACACCTTC. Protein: CASTTSAGFFYGYTF.

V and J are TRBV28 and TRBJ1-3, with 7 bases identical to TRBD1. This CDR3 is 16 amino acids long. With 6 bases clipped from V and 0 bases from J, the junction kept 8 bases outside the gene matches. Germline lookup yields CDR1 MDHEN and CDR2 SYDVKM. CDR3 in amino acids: CASRAGTVISGNTIYF. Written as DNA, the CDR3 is TGTGCCAGCAGAGCCGGGACAGTGATCTCTGGAAACACCATATATTTT.

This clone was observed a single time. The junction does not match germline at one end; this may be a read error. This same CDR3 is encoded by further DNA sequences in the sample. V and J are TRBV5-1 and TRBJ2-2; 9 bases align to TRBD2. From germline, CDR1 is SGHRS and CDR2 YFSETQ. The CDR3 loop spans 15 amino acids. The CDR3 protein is CASSLGLADTGELFF. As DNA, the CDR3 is TGCGCCAGCAGTTTGGGACTAGCAGACACCGGGGAGCTGTTTTTT.

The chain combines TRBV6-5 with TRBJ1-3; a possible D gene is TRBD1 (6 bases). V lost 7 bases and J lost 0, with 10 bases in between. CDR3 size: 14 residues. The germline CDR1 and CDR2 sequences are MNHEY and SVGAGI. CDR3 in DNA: TGTGCCAGCATTCGACAGGCCTCTGGAAACACCATATATTTT. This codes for CASIRQASGNTIYF.

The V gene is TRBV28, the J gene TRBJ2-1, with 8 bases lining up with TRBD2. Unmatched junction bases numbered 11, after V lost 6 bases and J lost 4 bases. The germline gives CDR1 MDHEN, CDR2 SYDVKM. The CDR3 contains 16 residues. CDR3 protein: CASSLLDSGAYNEQFF. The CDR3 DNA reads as TGTGCCAGCAGCCTTCTTGATAGCGGGGCTTACAATGAGCAGTTCTTC.

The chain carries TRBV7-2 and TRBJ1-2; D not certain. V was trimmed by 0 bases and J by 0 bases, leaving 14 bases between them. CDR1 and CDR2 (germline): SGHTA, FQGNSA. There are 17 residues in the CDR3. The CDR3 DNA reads TGTGCCAGCAGCTTAGCTCTAGTGGGCAGTCCTAACTATGGCTACACCTTC. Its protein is CASSLALVGSPNYGYTF.

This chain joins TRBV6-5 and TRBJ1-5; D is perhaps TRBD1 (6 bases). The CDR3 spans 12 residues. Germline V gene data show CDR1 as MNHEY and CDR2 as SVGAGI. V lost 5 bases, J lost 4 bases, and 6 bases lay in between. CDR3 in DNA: TGTGCCAGCAGTACAGGGAATCAGCCCCAGCATTTT. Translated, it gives CASSTGNQPQHF.

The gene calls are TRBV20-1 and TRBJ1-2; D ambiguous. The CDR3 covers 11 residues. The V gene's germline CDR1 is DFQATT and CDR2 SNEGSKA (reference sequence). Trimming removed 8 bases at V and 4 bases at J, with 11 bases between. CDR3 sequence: CSSRRAYGYTF. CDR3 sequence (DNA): TGCAGTAGCAGGCGTGCCTATGGCTACACCTTC.

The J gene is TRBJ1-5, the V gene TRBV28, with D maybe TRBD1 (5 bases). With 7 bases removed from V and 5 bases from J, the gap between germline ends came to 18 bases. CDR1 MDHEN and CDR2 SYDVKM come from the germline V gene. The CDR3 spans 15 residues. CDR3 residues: CASTKLDNLHQPQHF. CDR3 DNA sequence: TGTGCCAGCACCAAGTTGGACAACCTTCATCAGCCCCAGCATTTT. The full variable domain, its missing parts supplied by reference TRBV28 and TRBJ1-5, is DVKVTQSSRYLVKRTGEKVFLECVQDMDHENMFWYRQDPGLGLRLIYFSYDVKMKEKGDIPEGYSVSREKKERFSLILESASTNQTSMYLCASTKLDNLHQPQHFGDGTRLSIL.

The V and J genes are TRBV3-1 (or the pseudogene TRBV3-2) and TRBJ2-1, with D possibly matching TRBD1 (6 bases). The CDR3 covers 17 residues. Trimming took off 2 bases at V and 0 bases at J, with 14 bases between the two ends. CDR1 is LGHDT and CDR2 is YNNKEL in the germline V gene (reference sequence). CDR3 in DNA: TGTGCCAGCAGCCAAAGGGGGATAGGGGACTCCTACAATGAGCAGTTCTTC. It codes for CASSQRGIGDSYNEQFF.

CDR3 amino acids: CASSDPQGRQNIQYF. The CDR3, as DNA: TGTGCCAGCAGCGACCCACAGGGACGTCAAAACATTCAGTACTTC. The rearrangement links TRBV6-5 to TRBJ2-4; a weak D match, TRBD1 (6 bases). In germline, CDR1 is MNHEY, CDR2 SVGAGI. This CDR3 has 15 amino acids. The ends were cut back, 6 bases at V and 5 bases at J, with 17 bases in the middle.

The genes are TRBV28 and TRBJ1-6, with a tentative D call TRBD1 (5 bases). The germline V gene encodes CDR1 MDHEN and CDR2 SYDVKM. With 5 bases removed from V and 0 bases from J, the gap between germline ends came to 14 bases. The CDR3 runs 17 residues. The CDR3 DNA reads TGTGCCAGCAGTCTCTCCCCAGGGAGCTCCTATAATTCACCCCTCCACTTT. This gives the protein CASSLSPGSSYNSPLHF.

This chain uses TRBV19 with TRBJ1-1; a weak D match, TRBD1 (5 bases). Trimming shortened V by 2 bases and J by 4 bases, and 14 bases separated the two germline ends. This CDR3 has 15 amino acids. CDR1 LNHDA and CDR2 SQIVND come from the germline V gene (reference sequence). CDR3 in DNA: TGTGCCAGTAGTATACCAGGGCAGTTGGTCACTGAAGCTTTCTTT. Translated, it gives CASSIPGQLVTEAFF. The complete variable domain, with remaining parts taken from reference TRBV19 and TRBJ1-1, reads DGGITQSPKYLFRKEGQNVTLSCEQNLNHDAMYWYRQDPGQGLRLIYYSQIVNDFQKGDIAEGYSVSREKKESFPLTVTSAQKNPTAFYLCASSIPGQLVTEAFFGQGTRLTVV.

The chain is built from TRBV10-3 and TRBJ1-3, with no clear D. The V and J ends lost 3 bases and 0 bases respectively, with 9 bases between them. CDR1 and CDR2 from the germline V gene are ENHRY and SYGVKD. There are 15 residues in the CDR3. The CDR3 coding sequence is TGTGCCATCAGTGATGGAGGGAGCTCTGGAAACACCATATATTTT. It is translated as CAISDGGSSGNTIYF.

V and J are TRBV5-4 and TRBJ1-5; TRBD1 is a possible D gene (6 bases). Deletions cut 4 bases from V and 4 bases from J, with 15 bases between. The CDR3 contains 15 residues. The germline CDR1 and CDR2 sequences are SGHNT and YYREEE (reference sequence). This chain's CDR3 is CASSPGAGRNQPQHF. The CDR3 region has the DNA TGTGCCAGCAGCCCGGGGGCAGGGCGGAATCAGCCCCAGCATTTT.

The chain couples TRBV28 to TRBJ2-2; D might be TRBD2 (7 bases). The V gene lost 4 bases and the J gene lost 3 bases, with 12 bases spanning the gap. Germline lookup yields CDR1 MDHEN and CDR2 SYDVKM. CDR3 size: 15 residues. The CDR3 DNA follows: TGTGCCAGCAGTTGGGGGGGCCCCGACACCGGGGAGCTGTTTTTT. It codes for CASSWGGPDTGELFF. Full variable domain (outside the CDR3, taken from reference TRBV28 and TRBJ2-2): DVKVTQSSRYLVKRTGEKVFLECVQDMDHENMFWYRQDPGLGLRLIYFSYDVKMKEKGDIPEGYSVSREKKERFSLILESASTNQTSMYLCASSWGGPDTGELFFGEGSRLTVL.

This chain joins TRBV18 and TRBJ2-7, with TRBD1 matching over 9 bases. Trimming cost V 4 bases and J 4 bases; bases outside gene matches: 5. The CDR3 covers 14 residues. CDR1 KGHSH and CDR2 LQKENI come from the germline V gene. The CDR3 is CASSRTGASYEQYF. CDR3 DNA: TGTGCCAGCTCACGGACAGGGGCAAGTTACGAGCAGTACTTC.

CDR3 in DNA: TGCGCCAGCAGCTCAATTGGCTCCAGGCAAACCTACGAGCAGTACTTC. The encoded protein is CASSSIGSRQTYEQYF. The rearrangement links TRBV5-1 to TRBJ2-7; D is unresolved. V was pared by 3 bases and J by 2 bases, with 18 bases between. The CDR3 runs 16 residues. Germline CDR1 and CDR2: SGHRS and YFSETQ.

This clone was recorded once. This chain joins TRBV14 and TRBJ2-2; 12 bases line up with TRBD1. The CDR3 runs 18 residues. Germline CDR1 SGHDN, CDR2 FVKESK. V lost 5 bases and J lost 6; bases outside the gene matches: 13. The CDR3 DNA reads TGTGCCAGCAGCGTCCACCCGGGACAGGGGGCGATCGCCGGGGAGCTGTTTTTT. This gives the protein CASSVHPGQGAIAGELFF.